This T cell receptor (beta chain) was identified in a study of CD8 T cells in ankylosing spondylitis. Study-wide points: Several of the motif variants were reported before in synovial fluid and blood from reactive arthritis. For ankylosing spondylitis blood, a TCR beta motif of eight or nine highly homologous variants appeared characteristic. Matched ankylosing spondylitis synovial fluid reportedly showed significant enrichment of disease-linked clones.

The V segment lost 1 base and the J segment 8 bases; nucleotides outside the gene matches: 10. CDR1 is SGHVS and CDR2 is FNYEAQ in the germline V gene. The CDR3 spans 15 residues. TCRdb reprocessed the 5' RACE reads via MiXCR and lists one record per CDR3 protein. The sample shows 250,000 to 300,000 distinct CDR3 sequences, 15% to 25% of them seen only once. Comment on this clonotype: Its antigen is unidentified.

This clonotype was obtained from a male donor with ankylosing spondylitis or in good health (not recorded which). Sequencing used blood, either unsorted or a sorted T cell fraction (not recorded which). The V call is TRBV7-6, the J call TRBJ2-5; 7 positions match TRBD1. CDR3 in amino acids: CASSLVLQGQVTQYF. CDR3 bases: TGTGCCAGCAGCTTAGTTTTACAGGGGCAGGTCACCCAGTACTTC.